This TCR beta chain was obtained from a study of OX40 agonist ivuxolimab in advanced cancers. Study overall: Six ivuxolimab dose levels, 0.01 to 10 mg/kg, were given intravenously every 2 weeks. Allowance was made for prior anti-PD-1, anti-PD-L1 or anti-CTLA-4 therapy, and around 44% had some.

As for this clone: Its antigen is as yet unknown.

V lost 10 bases, J lost 4 bases, and 8 bases stayed unmatched. Germline-derived CDR1 and CDR2 are MNHEY and SMNVEV (reference sequence). The CDR3 extends over 13 amino acids. The protocol was immunoSEQ multiplex PCR, while the TCRdb copy is restricted to in-frame clones and leaves out a portion. The top ten clones hold around 3.5% of a sample with over 45,000 clones, approximately 88% of them seen once. Regarding the study as a whole: On average, a greater number of expanded clones characterised CD8+ T cells relative to CD4+. A proportion of nonresponders additionally exhibited low normalized T-cell clonal expansion.

V gene TRBV27 combines with J gene TRBJ2-7; TRBD2 matches 9 bases. The sequencing used CD4+ or CD8+ T cells sorted from blood, collected in a trial of the OX40 agonist ivuxolimab. The TCR sequence derives from an adult with an advanced solid tumor such as melanoma, head and neck, liver or kidney cancer. CDR3 loop: CATVSAGGYEQYF. As DNA, the CDR3 is TGTGCCACCGTGAGCGCGGGAGGGTACGAGCAGTACTTC.